These T cell receptor beta chains were read from a single sample in a study of blood T cell repertoires in COVID-19. Measured with immunoSEQ multiplex PCR; TCRdb has only the in-frame clones, and not every one. This table holds fewer than 200,000 clones, around four fifths found once. Sequenced sample: peripheral blood. The receptors derive from an elderly woman with COVID-19, enrolled during active disease. CDR3s include the opening cysteine and the closing phenylalanine or tryptophan. The D gene is left open where the match is weak. Size is omitted from some rows. Given values are once, few, many or a class for expanded clones.

CDR3aa | CDR3nt | d_gene | v_gene | abundance | j_gene
CASGPSYEQYF | TGCGCCAGCGGCCCGTCCTACGAGCAGTACTTC | - | TRBV10-2 | few | TRBJ2-7
CASSTRQTDTQYF | TGCGCCAGCAGCACCCGACAAACAGATACGCAGTATTTT | - | TRBV5-1 | - | TRBJ2-3
CAISVSVAGSSYNEQFF | TGTGCCATCAGTGTGAGCGTGGCGGGGAGCTCCTACAATGAGCAGTTCTTC | - | TRBV10-3 | - | TRBJ2-1
CASSLAQGDLNEQFF | TGCGCCAGCAGCTTGGCGCAGGGGGACCTCAATGAGCAGTTCTTC | TRBD1 | TRBV5-1 | - | TRBJ2-1
CASKRPGQGYTGELFF | TGTGCCAGCAAACGCCCGGGACAGGGTTACACCGGGGAGCTGTTTTTT | TRBD1 | TRBV6-6 | - | TRBJ2-2
CASSMGQVPDSPLHF | TGTGCCAGCAGTATGGGACAGGTCCCCGATTCACCCCTCCACTTT | TRBD1 | TRBV6-5 | - | TRBJ1-6
CASSQEWSGGGSEQFF | TGCGCCAGCAGCCAAGAGTGGAGCGGGGGGGGTAGTGAGCAGTTCTTC | TRBD2 | TRBV4-1 | - | TRBJ2-1
CASSQAGVVSGNTIYF | TGTGCCAGCAGCCAAGCAGGGGTAGTGTCTGGGAACACCATATATTTT | - | TRBV3-1/TRBV3-2 | - | TRBJ1-3
CASSLTGGGAGELFF | TGCGCCAGCAGCTTGACAGGTGGTGGGGCCGGGGAGCTGTTTTTT | - | TRBV5-1 | once | TRBJ2-2
CASSLGAQRGGPDTQYF | TGTGCCAGCAGCTTAGGGGCCCAGCGGGGGGGCCCAGATACGCAGTATTTT | TRBD2 | TRBV11-3 | - | TRBJ2-3
CSARTGEKLFF | TGCAGTGCTAGAACGGGAGAAAAACTGTTTTTT | - | TRBV20-1 | - | TRBJ1-4
CASSAGGYQPQHF | TGTGCCAGCTCAGCAGGGGGCTATCAGCCCCAGCATTTT | TRBD1 | TRBV18 | - | TRBJ1-5
CASSPSGAPEKLFF | TGTGCCAGCAGCCCGAGCGGGGCGCCTGAAAAACTGTTTTTT | - | TRBV5-5 | - | TRBJ1-4
CASSSETSREPYEQYF | TGTGCCAGCAGCTCCGAGACTAGCCGAGAACCCTACGAGCAGTACTTC | TRBD2 | TRBV11-2 | - | TRBJ2-7
CASSLDRGGDEQYF | TGTGCCAGCAGCCTCGACAGGGGAGGCGACGAGCAGTACTTC | TRBD1 | TRBV9 | - | TRBJ2-7
CASSIESGTGALPLHF | TGTGCCAGTAGTATAGAGTCCGGGACAGGGGCTCTTCCCCTCCACTTT | TRBD1 | TRBV19 | - | TRBJ1-6
CASSLESGYEQYF | TGTGCCAGCAGCTTAGAGTCCGGCTACGAGCAGTACTTC | - | TRBV13 | - | TRBJ2-7
CASSLAPGQNTEAFF | TGTGCCAGCAGCTTAGCGCCGGGACAGAACACTGAAGCTTTCTTT | - | TRBV7-8 | - | TRBJ1-1
CASSEGQGAETEAFF | TGTGCCAGCAGCGAGGGCCAGGGGGCGGAGACTGAAGCTTTCTTT | TRBD1 | TRBV6-2/TRBV6-3 | - | TRBJ1-1
CASSPDSGQGGEQFF | TGTGCCAGCTCACCAGATTCGGGACAGGGCGGTGAGCAGTTCTTC | TRBD1 | TRBV18 | - | TRBJ2-1
CASSFYGQEDTEAFF | TGCGCCAGCAGCTTTTATGGACAGGAGGACACTGAAGCTTTCTTT | TRBD1 | TRBV5-1 | once | TRBJ1-1
CASSTHTPGQGDTPYNSPLHF | TGTGCCAGCAGCACCCACACTCCGGGGCAGGGGGATACCCCATATAATTCACCCCTCCACTTT | TRBD1 | TRBV9 | once | TRBJ1-6
CASSQRGLRNEQYF | TGTGCCAGCAGCCAGCGGGGGCTGAGGAACGAGCAGTACTTC | - | TRBV3-1/TRBV3-2 | once | TRBJ2-7
CASSLASGGSGNTIYF | TGCGCCAGCAGCTTGGCTTCAGGGGGCTCTGGAAACACCATATATTTT | TRBD1 | TRBV5-1 | many | TRBJ1-3
CASSPSAGQDNTEAFF | TGTGCCAGCAGCCCTTCCGCCGGACAGGATAACACTGAAGCTTTCTTT | TRBD1 | TRBV5-4 | - | TRBJ1-1
CASSRPTGTGAFF | TGTGCCAGCAGCCGCCCAACAGGGACGGGAGCTTTCTTT | - | TRBV6-5 | - | TRBJ1-1
CASSTTDYNSPLHF | TGTGCCAGCAGTACGACAGATTATAATTCACCCCTCCACTTT | - | TRBV6-5 | - | TRBJ1-6
CASSQGQGQYGYTF | TGTGCCAGCAGCCAAGGACAAGGACAGTATGGCTACACCTTC | - | TRBV3-1/TRBV3-2 | - | TRBJ1-2
CSVRQDMNTEAFF | TGCAGCGTCCGACAGGACATGAACACTGAAGCTTTCTTT | - | TRBV29-1 | - | TRBJ1-1
CASSLGQWTTEAFF | TGTGCCAGCAGTTTGGGACAGTGGACCACTGAAGCTTTCTTT | TRBD1 | TRBV28 | - | TRBJ1-1
CASSLGGVDGYTF | TGCGCCAGCAGCTTGGGGGGCGTTGACGGCTACACCTTC | - | TRBV5-1 | - | TRBJ1-2